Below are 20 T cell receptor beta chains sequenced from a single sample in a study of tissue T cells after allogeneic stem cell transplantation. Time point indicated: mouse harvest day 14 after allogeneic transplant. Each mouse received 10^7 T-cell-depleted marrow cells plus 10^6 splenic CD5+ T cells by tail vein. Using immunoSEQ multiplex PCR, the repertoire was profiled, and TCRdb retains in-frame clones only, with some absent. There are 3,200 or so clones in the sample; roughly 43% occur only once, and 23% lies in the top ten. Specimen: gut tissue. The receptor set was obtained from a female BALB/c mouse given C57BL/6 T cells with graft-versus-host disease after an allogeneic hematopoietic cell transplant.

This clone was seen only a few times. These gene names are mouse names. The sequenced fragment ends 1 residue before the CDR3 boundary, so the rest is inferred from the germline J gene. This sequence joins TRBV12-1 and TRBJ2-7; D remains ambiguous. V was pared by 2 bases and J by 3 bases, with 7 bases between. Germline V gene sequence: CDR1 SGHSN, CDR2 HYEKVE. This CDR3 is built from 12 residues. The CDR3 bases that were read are TGTGCCAGCTCTCCGGGGTTCTATGAACAGTAC. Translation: CASSPGFYEQY. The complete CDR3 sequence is CASSPGFYEQYF.

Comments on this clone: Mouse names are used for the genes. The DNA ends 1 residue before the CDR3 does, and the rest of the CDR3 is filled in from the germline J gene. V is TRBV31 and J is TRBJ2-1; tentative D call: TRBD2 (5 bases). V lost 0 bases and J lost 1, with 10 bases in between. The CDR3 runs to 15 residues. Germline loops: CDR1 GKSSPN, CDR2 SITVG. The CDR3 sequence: CAWSLGSGNYAEQFF. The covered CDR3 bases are TGTGCCTGGAGTCTAGGCTCTGGGAACTATGCTGAGCAGTTC.

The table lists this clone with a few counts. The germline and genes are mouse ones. CDR3 residues: CASSLHWGGRAEQFF. The DNA read from the CDR3 is TGTGCCAGCAGTCTCCACTGGGGGGGACGGGCTGAGCAGTTC. This chain links TRBV26 with TRBJ2-1; 10 bases are a match to TRBD2. Coverage ceases 1 residue before the CDR3 finishes, and the germline J gene fills in the end. From germline, CDR1 is KGHPV and CDR2 FQNQEV (reference sequence). The V and J ends lost 3 bases and 7 bases, in that order; junction bases with no gene match: 6. The CDR3 runs to 15 residues.

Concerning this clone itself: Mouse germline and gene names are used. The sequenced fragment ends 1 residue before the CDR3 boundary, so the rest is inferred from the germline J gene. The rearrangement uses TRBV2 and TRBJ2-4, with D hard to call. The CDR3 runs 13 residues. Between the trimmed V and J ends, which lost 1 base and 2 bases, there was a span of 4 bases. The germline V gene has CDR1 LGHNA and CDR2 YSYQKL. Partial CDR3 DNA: TGTGCCAGCAGCCAAGGGTTTCAAAACACCTTGTAC. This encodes CASSQGFQNTLY. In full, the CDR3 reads CASSQGFQNTLYF.

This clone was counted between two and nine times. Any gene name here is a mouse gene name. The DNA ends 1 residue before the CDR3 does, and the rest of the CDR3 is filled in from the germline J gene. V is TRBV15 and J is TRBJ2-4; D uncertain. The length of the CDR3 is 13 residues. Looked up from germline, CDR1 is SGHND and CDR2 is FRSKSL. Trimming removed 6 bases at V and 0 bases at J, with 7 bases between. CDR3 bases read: TGTGCCAGCAGCCAAACTAGTCAAAACACCTTGTAC. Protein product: CASSQTSQNTLY. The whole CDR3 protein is CASSQTSQNTLYF.

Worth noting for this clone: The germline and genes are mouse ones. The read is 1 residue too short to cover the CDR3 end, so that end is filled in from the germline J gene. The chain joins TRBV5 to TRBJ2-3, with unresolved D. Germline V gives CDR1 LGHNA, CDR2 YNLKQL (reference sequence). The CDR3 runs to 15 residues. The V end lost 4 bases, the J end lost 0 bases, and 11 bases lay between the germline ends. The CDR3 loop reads CASSPRHSSAETLYF. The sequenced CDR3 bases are TGTGCCAGCAGCCCCCGACACTCTAGTGCAGAAACGCTGTAT.

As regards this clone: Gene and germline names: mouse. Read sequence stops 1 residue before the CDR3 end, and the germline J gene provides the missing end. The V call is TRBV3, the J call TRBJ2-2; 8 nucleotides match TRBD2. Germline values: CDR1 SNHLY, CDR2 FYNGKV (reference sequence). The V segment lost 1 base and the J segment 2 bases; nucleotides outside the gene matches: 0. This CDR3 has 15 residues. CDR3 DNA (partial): TGTGCCAGCAGCTTAGTGGGGGGGAACACCGGGCAGCTCTAC. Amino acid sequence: CASSLVGGNTGQLY. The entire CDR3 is CASSLVGGNTGQLYF.

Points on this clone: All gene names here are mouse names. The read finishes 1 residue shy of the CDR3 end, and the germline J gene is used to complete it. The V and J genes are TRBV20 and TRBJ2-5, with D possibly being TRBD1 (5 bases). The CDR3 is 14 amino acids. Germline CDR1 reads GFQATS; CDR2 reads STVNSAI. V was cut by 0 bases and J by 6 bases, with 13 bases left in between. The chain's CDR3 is CGARDRQGGDTQYF. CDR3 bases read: TGTGGTGCTAGGGATCGGCAGGGAGGTGACACCCAGTAC.

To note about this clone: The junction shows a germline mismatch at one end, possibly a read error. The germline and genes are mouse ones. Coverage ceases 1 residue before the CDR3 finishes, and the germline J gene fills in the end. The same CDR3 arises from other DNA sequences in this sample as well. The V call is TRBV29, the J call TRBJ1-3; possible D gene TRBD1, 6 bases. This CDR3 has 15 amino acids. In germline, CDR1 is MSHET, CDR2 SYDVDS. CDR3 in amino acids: CASSSSGVSGNTLYF. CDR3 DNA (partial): TGTGCCAGCAGTTCTTCAGGGGTTTCTGGAAATACGCTCTAT. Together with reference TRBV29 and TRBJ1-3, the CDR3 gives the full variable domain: DMKVTQMPRYLIKRMGENVLLECGQDMSHETMYWYRQDPGLGLQLIYISYDVDSNSEGDIPKGYRVSRKKREHFSLILDSAKTNQTSVYFCASSSSGVSGNTLYFGEGSRLIVV.

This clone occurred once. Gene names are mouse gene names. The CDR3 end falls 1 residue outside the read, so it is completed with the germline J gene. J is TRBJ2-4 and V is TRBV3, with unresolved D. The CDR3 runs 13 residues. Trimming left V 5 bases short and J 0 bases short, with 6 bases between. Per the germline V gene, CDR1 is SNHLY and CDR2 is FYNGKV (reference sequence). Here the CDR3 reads CASSGRSQNTLYF. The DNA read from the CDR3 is TGTGCCAGCAGCGGGAGGAGTCAAAACACCTTGTAC.

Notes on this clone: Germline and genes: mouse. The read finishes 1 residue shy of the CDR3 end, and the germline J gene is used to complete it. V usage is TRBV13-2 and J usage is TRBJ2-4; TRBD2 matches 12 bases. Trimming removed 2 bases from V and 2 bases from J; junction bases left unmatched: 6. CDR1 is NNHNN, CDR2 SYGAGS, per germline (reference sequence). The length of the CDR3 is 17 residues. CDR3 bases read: TGTGCCAGCGGTGACGGGACTGGGGGGTCATTTCAAAACACCTTGTAC. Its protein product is CASGDGTGGSFQNTLY. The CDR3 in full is CASGDGTGGSFQNTLYF.

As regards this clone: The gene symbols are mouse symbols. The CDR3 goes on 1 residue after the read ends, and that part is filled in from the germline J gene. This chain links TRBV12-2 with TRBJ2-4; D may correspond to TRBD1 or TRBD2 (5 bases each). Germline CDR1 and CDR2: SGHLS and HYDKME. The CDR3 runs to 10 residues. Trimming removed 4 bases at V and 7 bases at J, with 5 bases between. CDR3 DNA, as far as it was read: TGTGCCAGCTCGGGACACACCTTGTAC. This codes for CASSGHTLY. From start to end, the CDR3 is CASSGHTLYF. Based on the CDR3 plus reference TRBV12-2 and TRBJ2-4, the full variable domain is NSGVVQSPRYIIKGKGERSILKCIPISGHLSVAWYQQTQGQELKFFIQHYDKMERDKGNLPSRFSVQQFDDYHSEMNMSALELEDSAVYFCASSGHTLYFGAGTRLSVL.

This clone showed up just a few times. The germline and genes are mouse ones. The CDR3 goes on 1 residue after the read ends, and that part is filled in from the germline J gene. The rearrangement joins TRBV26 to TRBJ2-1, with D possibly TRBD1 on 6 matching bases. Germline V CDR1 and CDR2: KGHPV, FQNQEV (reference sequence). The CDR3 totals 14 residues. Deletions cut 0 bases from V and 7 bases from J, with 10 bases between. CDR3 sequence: CASSLSQGWAEQFF. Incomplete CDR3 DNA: TGTGCCAGCAGTCTGTCACAGGGATGGGCTGAGCAGTTC.

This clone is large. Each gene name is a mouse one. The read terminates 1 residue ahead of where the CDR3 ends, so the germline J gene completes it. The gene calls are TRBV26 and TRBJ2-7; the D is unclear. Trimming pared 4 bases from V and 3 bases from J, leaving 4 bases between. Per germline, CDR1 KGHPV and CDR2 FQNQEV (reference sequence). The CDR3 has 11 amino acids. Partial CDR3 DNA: TGTGCCAGCAGTCGATACTATGAACAGTAC. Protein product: CASSRYYEQY. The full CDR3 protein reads CASSRYYEQYF.

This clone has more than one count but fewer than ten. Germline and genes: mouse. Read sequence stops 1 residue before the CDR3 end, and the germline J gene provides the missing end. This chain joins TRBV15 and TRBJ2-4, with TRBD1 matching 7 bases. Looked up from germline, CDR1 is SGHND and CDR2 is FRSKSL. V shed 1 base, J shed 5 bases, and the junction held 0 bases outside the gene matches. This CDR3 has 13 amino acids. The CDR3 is CASSLDRGNTLYF. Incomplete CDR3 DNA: TGTGCCAGCAGTTTAGACAGGGGAAACACCTTGTAC.

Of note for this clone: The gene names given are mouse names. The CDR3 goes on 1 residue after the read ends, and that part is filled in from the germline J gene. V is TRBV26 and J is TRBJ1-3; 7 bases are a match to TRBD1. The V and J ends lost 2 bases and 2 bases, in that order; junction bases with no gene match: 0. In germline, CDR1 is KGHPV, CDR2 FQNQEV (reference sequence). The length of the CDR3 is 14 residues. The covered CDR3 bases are TGTGCCAGCAGTCTGACAGGGGCTGGAAATACGCTCTAT. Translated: CASSLTGAGNTLY. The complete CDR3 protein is CASSLTGAGNTLYF. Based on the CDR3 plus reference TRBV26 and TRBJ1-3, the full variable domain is NSKVIQTPRYLVKGQGQKAKMRCIPEKGHPVVFWYQQNKNNEFKFLINFQNQEVLQQIDMTEKRFSAECPSNSPCSLEIQSSEAGDSALYLCASSLTGAGNTLYFGEGSRLIVV.

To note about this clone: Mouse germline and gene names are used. CDR3 sequence: CASSRQGSSYEQYF. The part of the CDR3 DNA that was read is TGTGCCAGCAGCCGACAGGGTAGCTCCTATGAACAGTAC. This chain uses TRBV14 with TRBJ2-7, with 7 bases aligning to TRBD1. From the germline J gene comes the end of the CDR3, since the read stops 1 residue before it. The CDR3 has 14 residues. V shed 5 bases, J shed 0 bases, and the junction held 5 bases outside the gene matches. CDR1 is SGHDT, CDR2 FRDEAV, per germline.

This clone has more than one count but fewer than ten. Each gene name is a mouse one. The sequenced CDR3 bases are TGTGCCAGCGGTGCCGGACATATTTCCAACGAAAGATTATTT. Amino acid sequence: CASGAGHISNERLF. The whole CDR3 sequence reads CASGAGHISNERLFF. This chain joins TRBV13-2 and TRBJ1-4, with D possibly matching TRBD1 (5 bases). Read sequence stops 1 residue before the CDR3 end, and the germline J gene provides the missing end. The CDR3 sequence is 15 residues long. The V end was cut by 3 bases, the J end by 0 bases, with 9 bases between. In germline, CDR1 is NNHNN, CDR2 SYGAGS (reference sequence).

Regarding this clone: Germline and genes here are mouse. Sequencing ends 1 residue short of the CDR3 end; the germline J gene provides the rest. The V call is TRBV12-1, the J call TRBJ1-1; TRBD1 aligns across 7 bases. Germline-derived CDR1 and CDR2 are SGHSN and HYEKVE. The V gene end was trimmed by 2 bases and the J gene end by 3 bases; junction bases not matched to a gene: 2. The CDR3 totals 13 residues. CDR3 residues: CASSHTGDTEVFF. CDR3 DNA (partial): TGTGCCAGCTCTCATACAGGGGACACAGAAGTCTTC.

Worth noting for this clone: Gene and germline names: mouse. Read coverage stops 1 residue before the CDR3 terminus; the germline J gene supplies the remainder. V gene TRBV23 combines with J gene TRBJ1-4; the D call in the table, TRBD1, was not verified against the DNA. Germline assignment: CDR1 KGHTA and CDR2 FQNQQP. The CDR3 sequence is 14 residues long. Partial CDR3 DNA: TGCTCCAGCAGTAGACAGGGGGACAACGAAAGATTATTT. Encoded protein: CSSSRQGDNERLF. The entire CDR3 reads CSSSRQGDNERLFF.